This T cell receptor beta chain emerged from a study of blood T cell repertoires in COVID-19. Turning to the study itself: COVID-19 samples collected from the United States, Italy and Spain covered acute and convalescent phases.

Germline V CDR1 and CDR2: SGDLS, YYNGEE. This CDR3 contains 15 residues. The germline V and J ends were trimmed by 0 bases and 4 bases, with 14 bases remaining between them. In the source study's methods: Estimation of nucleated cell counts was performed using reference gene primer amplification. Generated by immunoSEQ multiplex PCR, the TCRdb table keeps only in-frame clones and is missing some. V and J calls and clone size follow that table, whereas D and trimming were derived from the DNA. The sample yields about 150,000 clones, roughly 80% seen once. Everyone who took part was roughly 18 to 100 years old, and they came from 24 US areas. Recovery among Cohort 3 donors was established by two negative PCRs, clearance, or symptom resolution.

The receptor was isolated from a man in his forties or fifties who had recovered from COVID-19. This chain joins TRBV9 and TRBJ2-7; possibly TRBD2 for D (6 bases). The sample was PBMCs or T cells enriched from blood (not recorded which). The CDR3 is CASSVGRGLGYEQYF. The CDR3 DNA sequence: TGTGCCAGCAGCGTAGGACGGGGACTCGGGTACGAGCAGTACTTC.